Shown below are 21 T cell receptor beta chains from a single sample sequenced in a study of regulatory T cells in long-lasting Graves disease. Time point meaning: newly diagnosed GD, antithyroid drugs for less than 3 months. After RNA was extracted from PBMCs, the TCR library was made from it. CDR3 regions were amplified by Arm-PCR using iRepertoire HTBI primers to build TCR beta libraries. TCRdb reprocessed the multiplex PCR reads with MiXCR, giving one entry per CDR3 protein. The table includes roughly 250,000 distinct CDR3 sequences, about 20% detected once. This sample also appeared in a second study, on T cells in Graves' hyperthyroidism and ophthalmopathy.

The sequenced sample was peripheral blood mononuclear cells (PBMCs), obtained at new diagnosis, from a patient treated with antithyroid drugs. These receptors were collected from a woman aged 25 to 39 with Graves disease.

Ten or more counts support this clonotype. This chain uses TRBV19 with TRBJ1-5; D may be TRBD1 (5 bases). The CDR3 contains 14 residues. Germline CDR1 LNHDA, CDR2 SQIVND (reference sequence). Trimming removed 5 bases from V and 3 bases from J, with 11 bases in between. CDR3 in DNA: TGTGCCAGTAGTGACACAGGTTACAATCAGCCCCAGCATTTT. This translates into CASSDTGYNQPQHF.

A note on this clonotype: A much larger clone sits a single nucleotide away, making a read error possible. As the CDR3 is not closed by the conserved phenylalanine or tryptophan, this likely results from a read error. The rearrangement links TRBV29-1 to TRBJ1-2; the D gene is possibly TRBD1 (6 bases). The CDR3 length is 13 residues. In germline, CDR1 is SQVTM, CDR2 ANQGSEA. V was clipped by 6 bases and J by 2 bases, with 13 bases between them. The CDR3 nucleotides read TGCAGCGTACAAACGGACAGAAACTATGGCTACACCCTC. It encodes CSVQTDRNYGYTL.

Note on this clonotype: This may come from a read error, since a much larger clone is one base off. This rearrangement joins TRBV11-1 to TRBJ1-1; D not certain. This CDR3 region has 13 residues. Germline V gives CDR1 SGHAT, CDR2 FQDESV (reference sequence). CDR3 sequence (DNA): TGTGCCAGCAGCTTATTTTCTAACACTGGAGCTTTCTTT. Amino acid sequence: CASSLFSNTGAFF.

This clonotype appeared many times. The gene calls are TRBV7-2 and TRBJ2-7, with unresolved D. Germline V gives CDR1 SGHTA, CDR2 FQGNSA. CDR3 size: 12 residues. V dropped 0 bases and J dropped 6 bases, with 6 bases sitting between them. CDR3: CASSLAKGEQYF. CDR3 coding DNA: TGTGCCAGCAGCTTAGCTAAGGGCGAGCAGTACTTC.

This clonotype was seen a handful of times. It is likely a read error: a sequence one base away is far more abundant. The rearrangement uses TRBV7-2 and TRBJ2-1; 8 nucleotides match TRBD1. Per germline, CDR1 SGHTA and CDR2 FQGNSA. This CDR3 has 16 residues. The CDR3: CASSLDSGQVYNEQLF. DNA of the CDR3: TGTGCCAGCAGCTTAGATTCGGGACAGGTGTACAATGAGCAGCTCTTC. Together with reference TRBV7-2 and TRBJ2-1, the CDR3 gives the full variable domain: GAGVSQSPSNKVTEKGKDVELRCDPISGHTALYWYRQSLGQGLEFLIYFQGNSAPDKSGLPSDRFSAERTGGSVSTLTIQRTQQEDSAVYLCASSLDSGQVYNEQLFGPGTRLTVL.

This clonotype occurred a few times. In nucleotides, the CDR3 is TGTGCCAGTAGTTCGACAGGGGATTCACCCCTCCACTTT. Amino acid sequence: CASSSTGDSPLHF. The chain has TRBV19 and TRBJ1-6; 8 bases map to TRBD1. CDR1 is LNHDA, CDR2 SQIVND, per germline (reference sequence). V was clipped by 5 bases and J by 8 bases; unmatched bases: 2. The CDR3 covers 13 residues.

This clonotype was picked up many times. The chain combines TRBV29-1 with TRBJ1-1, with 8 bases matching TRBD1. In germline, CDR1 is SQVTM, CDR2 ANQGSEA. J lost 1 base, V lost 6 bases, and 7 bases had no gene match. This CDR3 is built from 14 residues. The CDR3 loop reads CSVERDRRNTEAFF. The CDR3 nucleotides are TGCAGCGTCGAAAGGGACAGGAGGAACACTGAAGCTTTCTTT.

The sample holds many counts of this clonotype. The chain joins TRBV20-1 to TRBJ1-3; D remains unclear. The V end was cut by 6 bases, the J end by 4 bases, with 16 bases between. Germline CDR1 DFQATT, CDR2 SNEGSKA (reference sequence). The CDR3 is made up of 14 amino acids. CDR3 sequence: CSASPDGSGNTIYF. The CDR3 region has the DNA TGCAGTGCCTCCCCTGATGGATCGGGAAACACCATATATTTT.

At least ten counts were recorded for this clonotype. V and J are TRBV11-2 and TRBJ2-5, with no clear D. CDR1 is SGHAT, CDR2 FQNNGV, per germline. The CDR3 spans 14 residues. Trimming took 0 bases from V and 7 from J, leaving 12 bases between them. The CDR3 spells CASSLEPSRGTQYF. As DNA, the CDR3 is TGTGCCAGCAGCTTAGAACCAAGCCGCGGGACCCAGTACTTC.

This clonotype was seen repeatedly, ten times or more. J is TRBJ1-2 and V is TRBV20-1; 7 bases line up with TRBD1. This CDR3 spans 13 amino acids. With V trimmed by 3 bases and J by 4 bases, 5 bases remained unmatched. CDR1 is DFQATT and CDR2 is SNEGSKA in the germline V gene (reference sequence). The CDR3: CSASLQGVYGYTF. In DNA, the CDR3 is TGCAGTGCTAGTTTGCAGGGGGTCTATGGCTACACCTTC.

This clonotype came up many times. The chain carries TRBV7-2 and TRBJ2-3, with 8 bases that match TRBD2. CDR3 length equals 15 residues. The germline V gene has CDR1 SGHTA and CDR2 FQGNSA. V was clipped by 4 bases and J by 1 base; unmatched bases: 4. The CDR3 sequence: CASSSAGVGTDTQYF. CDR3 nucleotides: TGTGCCAGCAGCTCAGCGGGGGTTGGCACAGATACGCAGTATTTT.

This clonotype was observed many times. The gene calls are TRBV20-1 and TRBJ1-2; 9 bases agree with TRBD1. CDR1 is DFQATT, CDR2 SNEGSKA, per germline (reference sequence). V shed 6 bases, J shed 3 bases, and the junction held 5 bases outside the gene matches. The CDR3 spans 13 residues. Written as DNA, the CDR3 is TGCAGTGCACCTCGACAGGGGGACTATGGCTACACCTTC. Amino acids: CSAPRQGDYGYTF.

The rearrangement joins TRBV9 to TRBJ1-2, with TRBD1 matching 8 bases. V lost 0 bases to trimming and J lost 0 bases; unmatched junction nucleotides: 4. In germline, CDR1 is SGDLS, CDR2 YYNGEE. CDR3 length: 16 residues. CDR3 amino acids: CASSVAGTGANYGYTF. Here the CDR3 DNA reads TGTGCCAGCAGCGTAGCGGGGACAGGAGCTAACTATGGCTACACCTTC. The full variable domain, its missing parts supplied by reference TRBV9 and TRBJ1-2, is DSGVTQTPKHLITATGQRVTLRCSPRSGDLSVYWYQQSLDQGLQFLIQYYNGEERAKGNILERFSAQQFPDLHSELNLSSLELGDSALYFCASSVAGTGANYGYTFGSGTRLTVV.

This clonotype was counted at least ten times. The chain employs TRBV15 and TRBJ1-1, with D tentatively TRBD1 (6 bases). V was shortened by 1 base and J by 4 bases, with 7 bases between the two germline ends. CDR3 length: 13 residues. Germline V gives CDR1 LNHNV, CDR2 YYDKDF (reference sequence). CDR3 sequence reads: CATSRVGATEAFF. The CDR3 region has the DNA TGTGCCACCAGCAGAGTGGGGGCCACTGAAGCTTTCTTT.

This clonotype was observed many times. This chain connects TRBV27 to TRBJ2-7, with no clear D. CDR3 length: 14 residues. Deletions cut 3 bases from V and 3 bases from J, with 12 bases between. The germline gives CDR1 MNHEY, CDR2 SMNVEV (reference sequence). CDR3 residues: CASSLIGRSYEQYF. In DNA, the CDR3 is TGTGCCAGCAGTTTGATAGGCAGGAGCTACGAGCAGTACTTC.

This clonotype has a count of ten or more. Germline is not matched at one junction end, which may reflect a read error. The CDR3, as DNA: TGTGCCAGCAGCCAAGCCAGAGAGACCGTCGAAGAGACCCAGTACTTC. Translated, it gives CASSQARETVEETQYF. The chain links TRBV4-1 to TRBJ2-5, with D uncertain. The CDR3 runs to 16 residues. CDR1 is MGHRA and CDR2 is YSYEKL in the germline V gene.

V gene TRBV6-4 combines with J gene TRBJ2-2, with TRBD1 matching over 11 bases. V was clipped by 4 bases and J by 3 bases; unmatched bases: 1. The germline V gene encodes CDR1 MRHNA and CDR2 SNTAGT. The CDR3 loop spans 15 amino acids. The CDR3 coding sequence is TGTGCCAGCAGTGGGGGACAGGGGGACACCGGGGAGCTGTTTTTT. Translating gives CASSGGQGDTGELFF.

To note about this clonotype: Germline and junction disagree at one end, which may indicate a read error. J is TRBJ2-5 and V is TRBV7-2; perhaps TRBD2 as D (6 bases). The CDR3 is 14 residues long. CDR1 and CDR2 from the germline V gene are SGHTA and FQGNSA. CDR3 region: CASSTGGSRETQYF. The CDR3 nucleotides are TGCGCCAGCAGCACCGGAGGGTCCAGGGAGACCCAGTACTTC.

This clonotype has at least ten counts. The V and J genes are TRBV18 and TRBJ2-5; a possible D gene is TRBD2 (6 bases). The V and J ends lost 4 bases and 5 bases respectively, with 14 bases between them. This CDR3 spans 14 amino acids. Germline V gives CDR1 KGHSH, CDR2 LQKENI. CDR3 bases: TGTGCCAGCTCACGGGACTCGTCCTGGGAGACCCAGTACTTC. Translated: CASSRDSSWETQYF.

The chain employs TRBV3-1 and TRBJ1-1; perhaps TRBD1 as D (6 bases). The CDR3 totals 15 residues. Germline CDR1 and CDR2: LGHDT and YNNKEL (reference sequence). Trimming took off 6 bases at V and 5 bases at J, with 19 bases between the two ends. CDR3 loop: CASSPRTVRGTEAFF. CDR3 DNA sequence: TGTGCCAGCAGTCCCCGGACAGTAAGAGGGACTGAAGCTTTCTTT. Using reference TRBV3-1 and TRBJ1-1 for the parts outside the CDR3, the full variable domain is DTAVSQTPKYLVTQMGNDKSIKCEQNLGHDTMYWYKQDSKKFLKIMFSYNNKELIINETVPNRFSPKSPDKAHLNLHINSLELGDSAVYFCASSPRTVRGTEAFFGQGTRLTVV.

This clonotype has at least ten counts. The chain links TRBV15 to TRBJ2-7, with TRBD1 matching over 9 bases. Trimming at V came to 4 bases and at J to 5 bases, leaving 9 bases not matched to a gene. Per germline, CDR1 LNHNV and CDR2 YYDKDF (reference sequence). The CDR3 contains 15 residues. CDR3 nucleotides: TGTGCCACCAGCACGGAGATACAGGGGGCGAACGAGCAGTACTTC. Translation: CATSTEIQGANEQYF.